This entry describes one TCR beta chain. Germline loops: CDR1 KGHSH, CDR2 LQKENI. Trimming took 3 bases from V and 8 from J, leaving 11 bases between them. The CDR3 spans 13 residues. The sample originates from a study of OX40 agonist ivuxolimab in advanced cancers. The wider study: An agonistic human IgG2 monoclonal antibody against OX40 (CD134) was given. Three patients responded partially, comprising one with hepatocellular carcinoma and two with cutaneous melanoma. At doses from 0.01 to 10 mg/kg, patients were given intravenous ivuxolimab every 2 weeks.

The assay was immunoSEQ multiplex PCR, and TCRdb's table has in-frame clones only and misses some. The sample contains tens of thousands of clones, roughly 92% of which appear only once. This chain joins TRBV18 and TRBJ2-1, with D perhaps TRBD1 (6 bases). The sequence was obtained from an adult with an advanced solid tumor such as melanoma, head and neck, liver or kidney cancer. Sequenced material: CD4+ or CD8+ T cells sorted from blood, taken in a trial of the OX40 agonist ivuxolimab. CDR3 DNA: TGTGCCAGCTCACCGTACAGGGACGATGAGCAGTTCTTC. This translates into CASSPYRDDEQFF.